This T cell receptor beta chain was recovered during a study of technical replicates of blood from several donors. Sequenced by immunoSEQ multiplex PCR; TCRdb stores in-frame clones only, minus some. The table records roughly 80,000 clones, about 91% of them present only once. The CDR3 totals 14 residues. V gave up 0 bases and J gave up 2 bases, with 8 bases separating them. Germline CDR1 reads MNHEY; CDR2 reads SVGAGI. The source material was T cells isolated from PBMCs. V usage is TRBV6-5 and J usage is TRBJ2-7; D is possibly TRBD1 (6 bases). The clonotype was recovered from a human donor in good health. The CDR3 DNA follows: TGTGCCAGCAGTTACTCTCACAGGGCCTACGAGCAGTACTTC. It codes for CASSYSHRAYEQYF.